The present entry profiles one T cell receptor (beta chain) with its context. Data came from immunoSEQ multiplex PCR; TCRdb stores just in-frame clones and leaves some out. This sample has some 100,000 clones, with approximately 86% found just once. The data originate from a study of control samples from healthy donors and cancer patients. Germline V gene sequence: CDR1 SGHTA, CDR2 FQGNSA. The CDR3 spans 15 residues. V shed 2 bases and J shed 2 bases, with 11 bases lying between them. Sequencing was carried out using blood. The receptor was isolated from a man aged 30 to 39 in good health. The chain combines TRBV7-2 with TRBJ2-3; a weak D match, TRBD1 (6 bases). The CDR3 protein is CASSLRGSPTDTQYF. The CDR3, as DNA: TGTGCCAGCAGCTTAAGGGGGTCCCCCACAGATACGCAGTATTTT.